The clone carrying this T cell receptor beta chain turned up a few times. Its antigen is as yet unknown. The record originates from a study of identical twins. Per the germline V gene, CDR1 is WSHSY and CDR2 is SAAADI. The V gene end was trimmed by 10 bases and the J gene end by 1 base; junction bases not matched to a gene: 4. This CDR3 is built from 12 residues. Points from the study as a whole: A cross-sectional statistical analysis, not follow-up of the same donors, supported the conclusions. Twins showed weaker excess sharing in their beta out-of-frame sequences.

A universal primer site was incorporated via template switching, and the cDNA contained unique molecular identifiers. TCRdb processed the 5' RACE reads anew with MiXCR; each CDR3 protein has one entry. This repertoire shows about 890,000 distinct CDR3 sequences, 9% to 15% found once; its top ten account for 1.5% to 2%. These data were also reused for a study on yellow fever vaccine responses in identical twins. According to that study: Twins reportedly appeared to share part of their vaccine T cell response while keeping part individual.

The J gene is TRBJ2-7, the V gene TRBV10-2; 7 nucleotides align to TRBD1. Sequenced material: PBMCs. This clonotype originated in a woman between 18 and 29 years old in good health. CDR3 nucleotides: TGCGCCACGACGGACAGGTCCTACGAGCAGTACTTC. This codes for CATTDRSYEQYF.